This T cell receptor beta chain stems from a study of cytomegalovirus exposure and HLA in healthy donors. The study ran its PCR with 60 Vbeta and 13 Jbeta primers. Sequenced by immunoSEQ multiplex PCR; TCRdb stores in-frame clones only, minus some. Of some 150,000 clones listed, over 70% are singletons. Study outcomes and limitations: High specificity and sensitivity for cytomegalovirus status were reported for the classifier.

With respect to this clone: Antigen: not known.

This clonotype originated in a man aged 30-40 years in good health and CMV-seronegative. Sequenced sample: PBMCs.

The chain's CDR3 is CASRETTGAPYEQYF. In DNA, the CDR3 is TGCGCCAGCAGAGAAACGACAGGGGCCCCTTACGAGCAGTACTTC. The chain recombines TRBV5-1 with TRBJ2-7; the match to TRBD1 covers 8 bases. CDR1 is SGHRS and CDR2 is YFSETQ in the germline V gene. The CDR3 spans 15 residues. J gave up 4 bases and V 5 bases, and 11 bases lay outside the gene matches.